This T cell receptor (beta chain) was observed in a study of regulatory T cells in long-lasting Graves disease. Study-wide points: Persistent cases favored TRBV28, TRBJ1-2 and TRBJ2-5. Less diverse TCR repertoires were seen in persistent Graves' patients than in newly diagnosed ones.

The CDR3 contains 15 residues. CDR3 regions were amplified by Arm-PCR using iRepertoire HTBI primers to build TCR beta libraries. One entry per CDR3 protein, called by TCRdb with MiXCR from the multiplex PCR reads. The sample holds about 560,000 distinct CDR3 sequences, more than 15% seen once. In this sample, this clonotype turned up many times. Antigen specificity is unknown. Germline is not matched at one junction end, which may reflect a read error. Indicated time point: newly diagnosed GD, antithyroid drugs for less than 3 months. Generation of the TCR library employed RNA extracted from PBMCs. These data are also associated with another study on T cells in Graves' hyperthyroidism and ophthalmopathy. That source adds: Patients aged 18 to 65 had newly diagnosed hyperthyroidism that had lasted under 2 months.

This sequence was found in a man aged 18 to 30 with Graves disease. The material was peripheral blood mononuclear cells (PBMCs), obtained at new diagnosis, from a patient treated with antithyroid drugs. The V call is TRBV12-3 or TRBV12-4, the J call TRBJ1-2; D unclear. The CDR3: CASSLVVGSHYGYAF. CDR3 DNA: TGTGCCAGCAGTTTGGTAGTCGGGTCCCACTATGGCTACGCCTTC.